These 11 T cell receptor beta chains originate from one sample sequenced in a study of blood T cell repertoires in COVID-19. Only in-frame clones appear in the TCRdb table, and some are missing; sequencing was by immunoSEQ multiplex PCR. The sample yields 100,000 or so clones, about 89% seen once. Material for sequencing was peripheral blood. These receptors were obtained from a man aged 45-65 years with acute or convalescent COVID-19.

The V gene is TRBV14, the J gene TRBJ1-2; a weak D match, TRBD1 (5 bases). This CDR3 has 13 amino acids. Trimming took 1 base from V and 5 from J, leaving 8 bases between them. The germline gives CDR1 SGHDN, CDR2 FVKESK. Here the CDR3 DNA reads TGTGCCAGCAGCCAAGGACAGAAGTATGGCTACACCTTC. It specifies CASSQGQKYGYTF.

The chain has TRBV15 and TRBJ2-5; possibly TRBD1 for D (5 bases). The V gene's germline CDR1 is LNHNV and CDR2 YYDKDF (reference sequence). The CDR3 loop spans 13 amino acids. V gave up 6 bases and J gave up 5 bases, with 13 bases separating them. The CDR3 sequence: CATRNVRAETQYF. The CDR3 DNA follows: TGTGCCACCAGGAATGTCAGGGCTGAGACCCAGTACTTC.

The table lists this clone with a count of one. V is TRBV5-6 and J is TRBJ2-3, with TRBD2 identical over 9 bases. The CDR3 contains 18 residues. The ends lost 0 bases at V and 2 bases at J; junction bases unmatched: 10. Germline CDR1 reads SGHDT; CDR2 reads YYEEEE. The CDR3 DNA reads TGTGCCAGCAGCTTGGCCTTAGGGAGCGGGGGGAACACAGATACGCAGTATTTT. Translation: CASSLALGSGGNTDTQYF.

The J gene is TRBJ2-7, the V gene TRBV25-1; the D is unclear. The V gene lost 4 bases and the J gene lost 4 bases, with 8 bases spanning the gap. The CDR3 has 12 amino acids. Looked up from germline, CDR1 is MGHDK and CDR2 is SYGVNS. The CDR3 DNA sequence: TGTGCCAGCAGTGGAAGACAATACGAGCAGTACTTC. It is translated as CASSGRQYEQYF.

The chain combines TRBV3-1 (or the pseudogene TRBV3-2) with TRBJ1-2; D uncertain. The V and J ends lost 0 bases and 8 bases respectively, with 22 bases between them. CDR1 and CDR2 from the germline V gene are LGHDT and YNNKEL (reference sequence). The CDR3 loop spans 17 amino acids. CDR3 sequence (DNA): TGTGCCAGCAGCCAAGATCCCACGGGTACGGTCGGTTGGGGCTACACCTTC. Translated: CASSQDPTGTVGWGYTF.

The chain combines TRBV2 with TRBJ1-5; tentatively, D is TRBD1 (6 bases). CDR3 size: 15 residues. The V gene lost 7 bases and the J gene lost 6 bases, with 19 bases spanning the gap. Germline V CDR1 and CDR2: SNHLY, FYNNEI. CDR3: CASKGYGGAGQPQHF. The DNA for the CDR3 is TGTGCCAGCAAGGGGTATGGGGGGGCTGGTCAGCCCCAGCATTTT.

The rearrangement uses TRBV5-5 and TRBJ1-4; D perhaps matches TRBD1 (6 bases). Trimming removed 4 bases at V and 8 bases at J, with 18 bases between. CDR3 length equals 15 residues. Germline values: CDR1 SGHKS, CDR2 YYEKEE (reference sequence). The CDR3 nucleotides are TGTGCCAGCAGCGTCGCTTACAGGGACGGGGAAAAACTGTTTTTT. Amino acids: CASSVAYRDGEKLFF.

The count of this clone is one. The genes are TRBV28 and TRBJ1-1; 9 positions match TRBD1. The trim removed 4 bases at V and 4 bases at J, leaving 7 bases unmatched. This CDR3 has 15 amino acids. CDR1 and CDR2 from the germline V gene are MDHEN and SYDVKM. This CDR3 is CASSSYRGRSTEAFF. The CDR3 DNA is TGTGCCAGCAGTTCGTACAGGGGGCGCAGCACTGAAGCTTTCTTT.

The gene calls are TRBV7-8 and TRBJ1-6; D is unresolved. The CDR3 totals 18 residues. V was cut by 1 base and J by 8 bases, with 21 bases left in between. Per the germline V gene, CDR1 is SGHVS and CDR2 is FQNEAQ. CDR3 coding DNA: TGTGCCAGCAGCTTAGGTCGGACCGAATGGAGGTTCGATTCACCCCTCCACTTT. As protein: CASSLGRTEWRFDSPLHF.

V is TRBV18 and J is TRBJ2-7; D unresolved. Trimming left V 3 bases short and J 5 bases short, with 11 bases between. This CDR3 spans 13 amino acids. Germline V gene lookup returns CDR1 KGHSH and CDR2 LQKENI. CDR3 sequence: CASSPTVLNEQYF. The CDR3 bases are TGTGCCAGCTCACCCACGGTTCTCAACGAGCAGTACTTC.

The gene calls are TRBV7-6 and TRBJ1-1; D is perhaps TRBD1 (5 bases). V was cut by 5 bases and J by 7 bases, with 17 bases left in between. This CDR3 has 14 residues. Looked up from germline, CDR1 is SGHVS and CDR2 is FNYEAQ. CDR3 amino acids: CASSPGGGVVEAFF. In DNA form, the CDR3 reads TGTGCCAGCAGCCCCGGGGGGGGAGTAGTTGAAGCTTTCTTT. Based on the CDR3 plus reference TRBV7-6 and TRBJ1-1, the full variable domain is GAGVSQSPRYKVTKRGQDVALRCDPISGHVSLYWYRQALGQGPEFLTYFNYEAQQDKSGLPNDRFSAERPEGSISTLTIQRTEQRDSAMYRCASSPGGGVVEAFFGQGTRLTVV.